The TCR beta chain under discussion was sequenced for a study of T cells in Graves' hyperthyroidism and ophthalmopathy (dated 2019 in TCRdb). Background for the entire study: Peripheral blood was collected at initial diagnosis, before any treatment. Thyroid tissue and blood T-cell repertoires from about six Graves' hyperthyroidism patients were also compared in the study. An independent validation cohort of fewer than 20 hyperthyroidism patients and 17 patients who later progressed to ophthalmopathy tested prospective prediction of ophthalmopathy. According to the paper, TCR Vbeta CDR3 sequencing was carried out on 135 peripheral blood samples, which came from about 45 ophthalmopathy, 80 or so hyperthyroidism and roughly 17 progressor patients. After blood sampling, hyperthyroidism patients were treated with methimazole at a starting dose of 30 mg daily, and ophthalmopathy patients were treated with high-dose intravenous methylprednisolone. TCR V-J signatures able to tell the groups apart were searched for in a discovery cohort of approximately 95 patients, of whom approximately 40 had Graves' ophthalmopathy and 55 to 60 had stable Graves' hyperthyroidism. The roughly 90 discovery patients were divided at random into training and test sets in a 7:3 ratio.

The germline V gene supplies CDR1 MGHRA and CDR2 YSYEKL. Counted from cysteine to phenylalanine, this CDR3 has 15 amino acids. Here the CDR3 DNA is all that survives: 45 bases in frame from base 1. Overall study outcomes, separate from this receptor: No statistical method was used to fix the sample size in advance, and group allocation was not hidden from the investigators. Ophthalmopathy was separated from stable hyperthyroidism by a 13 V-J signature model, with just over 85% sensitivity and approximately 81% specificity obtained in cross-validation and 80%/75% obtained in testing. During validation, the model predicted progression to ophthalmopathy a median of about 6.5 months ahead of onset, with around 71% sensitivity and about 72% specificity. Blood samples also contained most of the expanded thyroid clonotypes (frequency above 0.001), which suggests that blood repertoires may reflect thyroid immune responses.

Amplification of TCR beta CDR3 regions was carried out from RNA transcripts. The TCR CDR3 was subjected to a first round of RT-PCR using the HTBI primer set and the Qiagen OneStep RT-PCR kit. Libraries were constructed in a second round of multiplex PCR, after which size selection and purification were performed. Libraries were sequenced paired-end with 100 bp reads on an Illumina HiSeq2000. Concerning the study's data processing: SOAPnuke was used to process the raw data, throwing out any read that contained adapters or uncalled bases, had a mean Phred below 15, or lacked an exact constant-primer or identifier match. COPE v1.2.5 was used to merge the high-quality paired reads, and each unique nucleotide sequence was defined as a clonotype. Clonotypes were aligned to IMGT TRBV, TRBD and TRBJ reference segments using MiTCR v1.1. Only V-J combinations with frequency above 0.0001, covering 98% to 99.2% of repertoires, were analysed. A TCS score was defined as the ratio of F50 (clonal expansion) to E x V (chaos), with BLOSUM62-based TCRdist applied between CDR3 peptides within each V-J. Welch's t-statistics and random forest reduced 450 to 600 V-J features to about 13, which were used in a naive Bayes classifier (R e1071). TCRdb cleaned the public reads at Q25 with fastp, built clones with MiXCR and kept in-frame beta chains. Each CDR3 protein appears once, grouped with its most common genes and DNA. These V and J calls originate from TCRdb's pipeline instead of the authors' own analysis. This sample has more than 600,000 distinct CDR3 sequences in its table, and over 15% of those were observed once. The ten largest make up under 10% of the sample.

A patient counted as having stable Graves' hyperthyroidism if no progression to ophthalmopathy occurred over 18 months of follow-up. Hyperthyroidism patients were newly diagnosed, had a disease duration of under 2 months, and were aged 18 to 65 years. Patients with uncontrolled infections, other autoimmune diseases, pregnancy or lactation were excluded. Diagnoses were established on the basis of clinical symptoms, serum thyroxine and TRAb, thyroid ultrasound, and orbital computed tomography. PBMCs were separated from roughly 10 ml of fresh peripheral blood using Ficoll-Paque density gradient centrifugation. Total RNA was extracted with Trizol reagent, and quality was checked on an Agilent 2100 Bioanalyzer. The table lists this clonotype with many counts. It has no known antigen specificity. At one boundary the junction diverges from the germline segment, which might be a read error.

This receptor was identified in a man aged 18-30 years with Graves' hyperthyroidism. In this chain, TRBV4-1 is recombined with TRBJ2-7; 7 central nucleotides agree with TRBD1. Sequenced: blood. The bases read TGTGCCAGCAGCCAAGACAGGGATTCCTCCTACGAGCAGTACTTC. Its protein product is CASSQDRDSSYEQYF.